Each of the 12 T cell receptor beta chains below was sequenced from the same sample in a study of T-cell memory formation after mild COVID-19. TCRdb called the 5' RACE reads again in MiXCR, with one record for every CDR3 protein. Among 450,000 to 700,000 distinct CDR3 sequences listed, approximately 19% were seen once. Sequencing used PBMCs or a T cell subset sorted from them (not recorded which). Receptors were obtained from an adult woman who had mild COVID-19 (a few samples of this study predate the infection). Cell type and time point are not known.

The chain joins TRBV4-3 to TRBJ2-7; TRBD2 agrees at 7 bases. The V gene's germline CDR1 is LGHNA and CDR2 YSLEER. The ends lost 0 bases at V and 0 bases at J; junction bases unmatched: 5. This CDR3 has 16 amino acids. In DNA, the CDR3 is TGCGCCAGCAGCCAAGATTGGGGGAGGGCCTCCTACGAGCAGTACTTC. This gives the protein CASSQDWGRASYEQYF.

The CDR3 DNA reads as TGCTGCGCAGAGGGCCCGGGACCGGGGCGCGAGCAGTACTTC. Translation: CCAEGPGPGREQYF. The V call is TRBV29-1, the J call TRBJ2-7; D may be TRBD1 or TRBD2 (5 bases each). Germline CDR1 SQVTM, CDR2 ANQGSEA. The CDR3 contains 14 residues.

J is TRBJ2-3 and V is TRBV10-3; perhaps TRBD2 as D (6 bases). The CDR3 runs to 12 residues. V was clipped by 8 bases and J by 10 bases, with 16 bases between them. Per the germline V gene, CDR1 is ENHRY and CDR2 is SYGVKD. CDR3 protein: CAISRRGIAQYF. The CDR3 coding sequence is TGTGCCATCTCGCGGCGCGGGATAGCGCAGTATTTT.

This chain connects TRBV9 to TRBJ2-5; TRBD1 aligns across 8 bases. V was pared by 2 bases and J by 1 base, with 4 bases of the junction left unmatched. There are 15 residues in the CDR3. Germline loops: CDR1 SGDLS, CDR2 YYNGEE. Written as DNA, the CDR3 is TGTGCCAGCAGCGTTGACAGGGGTCCCCAAGAGACCCAGTACTTC. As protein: CASSVDRGPQETQYF.

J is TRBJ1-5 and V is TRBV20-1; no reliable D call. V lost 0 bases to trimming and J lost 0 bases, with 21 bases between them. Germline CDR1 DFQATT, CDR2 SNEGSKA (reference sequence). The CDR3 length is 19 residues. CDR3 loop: CSARDPMIGRSYSNQPQHF. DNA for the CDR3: TGCAGTGCTAGAGACCCCATGATTGGCAGGTCTTATAGCAATCAGCCCCAGCATTTT.

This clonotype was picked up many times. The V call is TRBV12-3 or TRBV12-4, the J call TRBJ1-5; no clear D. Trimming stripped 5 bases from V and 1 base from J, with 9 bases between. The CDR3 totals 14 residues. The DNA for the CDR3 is TGTGCCAGCAGTGCTGCAAGCAGCAATCAGCCCCAGCATTTT. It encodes CASSAASSNQPQHF.

CDR3 residues: CSVFMVTGEKLFF. The DNA for the CDR3 is TGCAGCGTCTTTATGGTCACAGGGGAAAAACTGTTTTTT. V usage is TRBV29-1 and J usage is TRBJ1-4, with D perhaps TRBD1 (6 bases). Per germline, CDR1 SQVTM and CDR2 ANQGSEA. There are 13 residues in the CDR3. Trimming took 6 bases from V and 8 from J, leaving 16 bases between them.

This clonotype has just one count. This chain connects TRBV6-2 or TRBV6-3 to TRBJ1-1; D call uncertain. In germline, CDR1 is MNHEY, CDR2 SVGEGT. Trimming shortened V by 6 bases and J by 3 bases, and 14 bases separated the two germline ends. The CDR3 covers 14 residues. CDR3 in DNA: TGTGCCAGCAGGCTCGGCCTCGGGGACACTGAAGCTTTCTTT. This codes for CASRLGLGDTEAFF.

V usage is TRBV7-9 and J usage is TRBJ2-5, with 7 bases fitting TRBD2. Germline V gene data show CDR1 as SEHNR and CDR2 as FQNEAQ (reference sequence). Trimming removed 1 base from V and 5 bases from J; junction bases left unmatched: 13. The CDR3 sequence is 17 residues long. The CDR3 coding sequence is TGTGCCAGCAGCTTAGGTACTTGGCCTAGCGGCCACGAGACCCAGTACTTC. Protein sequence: CASSLGTWPSGHETQYF.

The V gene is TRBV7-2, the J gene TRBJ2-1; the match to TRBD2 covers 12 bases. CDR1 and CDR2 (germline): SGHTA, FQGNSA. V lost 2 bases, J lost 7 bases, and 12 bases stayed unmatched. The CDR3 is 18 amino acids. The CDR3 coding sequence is TGTGCCAGCAGCTTACAACTTAGACTAGCGGGAGATATAAATGAGCAGTTCTTC. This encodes CASSLQLRLAGDINEQFF.

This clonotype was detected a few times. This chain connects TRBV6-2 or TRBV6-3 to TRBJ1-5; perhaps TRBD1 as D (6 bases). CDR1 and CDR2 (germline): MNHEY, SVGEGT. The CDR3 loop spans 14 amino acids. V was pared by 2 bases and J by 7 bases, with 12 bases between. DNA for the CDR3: TGTGCCAGCAGTTACGGGGGGCTAACGCAGCCCCAGCATTTT. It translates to CASSYGGLTQPQHF.

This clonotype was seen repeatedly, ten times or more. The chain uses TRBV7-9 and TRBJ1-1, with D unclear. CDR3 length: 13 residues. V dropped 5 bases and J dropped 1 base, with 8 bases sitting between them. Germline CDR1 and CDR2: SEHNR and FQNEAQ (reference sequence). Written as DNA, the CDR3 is TGTGCCAGCAGCGCAATCAAGAACACTGAAGCTTTCTTT. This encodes CASSAIKNTEAFF.